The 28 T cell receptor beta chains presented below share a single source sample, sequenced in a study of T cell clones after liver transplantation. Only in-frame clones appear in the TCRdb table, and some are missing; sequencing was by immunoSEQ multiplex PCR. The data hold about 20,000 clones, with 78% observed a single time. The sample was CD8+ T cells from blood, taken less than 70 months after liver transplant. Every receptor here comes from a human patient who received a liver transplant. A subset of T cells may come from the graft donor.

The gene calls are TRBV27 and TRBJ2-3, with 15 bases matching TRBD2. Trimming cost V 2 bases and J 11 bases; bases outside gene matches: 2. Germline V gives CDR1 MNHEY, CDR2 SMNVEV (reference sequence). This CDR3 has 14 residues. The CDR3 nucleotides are TGTGCCAGCAGTTTAGGACTAGCGGGGGGGTTGCAGTATTTT. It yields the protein CASSLGLAGGLQYF.

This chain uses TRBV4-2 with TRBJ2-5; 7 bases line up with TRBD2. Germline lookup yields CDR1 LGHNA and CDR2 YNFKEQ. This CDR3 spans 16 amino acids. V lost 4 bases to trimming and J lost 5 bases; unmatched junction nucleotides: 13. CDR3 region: CASSLEDRLGGETQYF. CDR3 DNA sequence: TGTGCCAGCAGCCTCGAGGACCGCCTGGGGGGGGAGACCCAGTACTTC.

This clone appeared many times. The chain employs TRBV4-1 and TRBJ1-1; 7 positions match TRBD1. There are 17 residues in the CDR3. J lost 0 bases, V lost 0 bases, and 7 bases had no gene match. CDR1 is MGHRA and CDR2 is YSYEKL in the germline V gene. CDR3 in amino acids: CASSQDWQQGMNTEAFF. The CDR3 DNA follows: TGCGCCAGCAGCCAAGATTGGCAACAGGGGATGAACACTGAAGCTTTCTTT.

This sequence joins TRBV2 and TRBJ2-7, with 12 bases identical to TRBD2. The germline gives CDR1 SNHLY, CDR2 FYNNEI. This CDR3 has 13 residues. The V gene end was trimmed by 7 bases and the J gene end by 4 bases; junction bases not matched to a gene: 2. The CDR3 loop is CASTTSGGYEQYF. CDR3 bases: TGTGCCAGCACGACTAGCGGGGGTTACGAGCAGTACTTC.

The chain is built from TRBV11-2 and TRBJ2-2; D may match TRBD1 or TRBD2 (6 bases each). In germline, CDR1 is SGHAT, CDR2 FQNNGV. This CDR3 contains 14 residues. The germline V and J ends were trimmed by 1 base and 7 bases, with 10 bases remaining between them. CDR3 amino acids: CASSLVGGGGELFF. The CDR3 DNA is TGTGCCAGCAGCTTAGTCGGGGGCGGCGGGGAGCTGTTTTTT. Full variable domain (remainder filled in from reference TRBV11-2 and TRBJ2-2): EAGVAQSPRYKIIEKRQSVAFWCNPISGHATLYWYQQILGQGPKLLIQFQNNGVVDDSQLPKDRFSAERLKGVDSTLKIQPAKLEDSAVYLCASSLVGGGGELFFGEGSRLTVL.

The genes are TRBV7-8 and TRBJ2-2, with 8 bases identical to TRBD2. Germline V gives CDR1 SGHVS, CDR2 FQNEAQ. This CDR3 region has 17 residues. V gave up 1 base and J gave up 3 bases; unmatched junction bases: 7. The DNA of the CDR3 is TGTGCCAGCAGCTTAGGCGGCGGGGGGCGATACACCGGGGAGCTGTTTTTT. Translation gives CASSLGGGGRYTGELFF.

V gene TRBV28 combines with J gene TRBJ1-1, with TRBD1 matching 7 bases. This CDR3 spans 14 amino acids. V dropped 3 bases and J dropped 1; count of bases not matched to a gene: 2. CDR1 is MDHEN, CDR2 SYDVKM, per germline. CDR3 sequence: CASSFGTANTEAFF. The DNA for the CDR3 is TGTGCCAGCAGTTTCGGGACAGCGAACACTGAAGCTTTCTTT.

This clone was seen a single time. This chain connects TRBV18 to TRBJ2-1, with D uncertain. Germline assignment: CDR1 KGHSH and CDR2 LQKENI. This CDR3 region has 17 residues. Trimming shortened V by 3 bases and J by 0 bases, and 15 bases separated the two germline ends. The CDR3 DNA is TGTGCCAGCTCACCGCGGCCGCTTCTGTCCTCCTACAATGAGCAGTTCTTC. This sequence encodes CASSPRPLLSSYNEQFF.

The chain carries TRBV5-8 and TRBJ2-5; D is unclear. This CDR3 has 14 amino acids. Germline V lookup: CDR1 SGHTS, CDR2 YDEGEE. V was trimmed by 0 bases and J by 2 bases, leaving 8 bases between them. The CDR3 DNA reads TGTGCCAGCAGCTTGGAGTCGGATCAAGAGACCCAGTACTTC. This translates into CASSLESDQETQYF.

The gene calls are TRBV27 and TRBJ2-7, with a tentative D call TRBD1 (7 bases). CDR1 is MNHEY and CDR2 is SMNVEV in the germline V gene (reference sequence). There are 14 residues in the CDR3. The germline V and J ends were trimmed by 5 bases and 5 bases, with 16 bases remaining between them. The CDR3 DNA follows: TGTGCCAGCAGTCAAAAAGACAGGGAGGACGAGCAGTACTTC. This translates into CASSQKDREDEQYF.

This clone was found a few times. The CDR3 is CAWSVGAAERQPQHF. The CDR3 DNA reads as TGTGCCTGGAGTGTAGGGGCGGCCGAAAGACAGCCCCAGCATTTT. J is TRBJ1-5 and V is TRBV30, with D perhaps TRBD1 (5 bases). Germline V CDR1 and CDR2: GTSNPN, SVGIG (reference sequence). V was shortened by 0 bases and J by 7 bases, with 16 bases between the two germline ends. The CDR3 is 15 amino acids.

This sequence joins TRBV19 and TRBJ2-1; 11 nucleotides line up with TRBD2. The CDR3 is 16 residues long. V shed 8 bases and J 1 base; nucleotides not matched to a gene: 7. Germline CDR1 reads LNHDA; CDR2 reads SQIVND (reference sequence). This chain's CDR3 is CASENSGGVSYNEQFF. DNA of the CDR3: TGTGCCAGTGAAAATAGCGGGGGGGTGTCCTACAATGAGCAGTTCTTC.

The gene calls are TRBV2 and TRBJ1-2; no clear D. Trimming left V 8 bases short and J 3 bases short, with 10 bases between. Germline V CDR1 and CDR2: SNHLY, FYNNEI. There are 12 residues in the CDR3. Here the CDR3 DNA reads TGTGCCAGCCTACTCCAGGACTATGGCTACACCTTC. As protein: CASLLQDYGYTF.

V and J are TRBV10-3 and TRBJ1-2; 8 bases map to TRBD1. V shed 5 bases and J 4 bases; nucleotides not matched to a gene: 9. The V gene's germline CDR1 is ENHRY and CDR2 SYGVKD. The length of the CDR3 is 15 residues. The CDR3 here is CAISPTGDHSYGYTF. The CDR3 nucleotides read TGTGCCATCAGTCCGACAGGGGATCACAGCTATGGCTACACCTTC.

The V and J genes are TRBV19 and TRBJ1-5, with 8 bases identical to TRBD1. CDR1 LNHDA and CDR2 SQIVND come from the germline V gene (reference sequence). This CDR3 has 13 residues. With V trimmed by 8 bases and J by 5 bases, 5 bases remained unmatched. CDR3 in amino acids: CASDDRGYQPQHF. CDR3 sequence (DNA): TGTGCCAGTGATGACAGGGGTTATCAGCCCCAGCATTTT.

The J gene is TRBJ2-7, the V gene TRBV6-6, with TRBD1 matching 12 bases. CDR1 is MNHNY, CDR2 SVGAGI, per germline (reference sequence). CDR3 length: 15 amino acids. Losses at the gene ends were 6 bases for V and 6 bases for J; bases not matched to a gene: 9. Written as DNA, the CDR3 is TGTGCCAGCAGACCCCTGGGACAGGGGGCGGGCGAGCAGTACTTC. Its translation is CASRPLGQGAGEQYF.

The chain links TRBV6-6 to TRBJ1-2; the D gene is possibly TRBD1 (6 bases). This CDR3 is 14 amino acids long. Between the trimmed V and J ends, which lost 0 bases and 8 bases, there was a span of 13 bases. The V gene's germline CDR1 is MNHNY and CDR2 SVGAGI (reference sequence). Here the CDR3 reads CASSYSGGARGYTF. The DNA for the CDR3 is TGTGCCAGCAGTTACTCGGGGGGGGCGCGAGGCTACACCTTC.

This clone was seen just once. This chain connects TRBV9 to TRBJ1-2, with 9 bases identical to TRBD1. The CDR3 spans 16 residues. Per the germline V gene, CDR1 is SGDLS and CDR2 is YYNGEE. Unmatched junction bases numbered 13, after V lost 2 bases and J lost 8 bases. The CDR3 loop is CASSVRRDRVTEGYTF. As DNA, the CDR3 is TGTGCCAGCAGCGTCCGCCGGGACAGGGTTACGGAAGGCTACACCTTC.

The CDR3 region is CASSLGVANQQFF. Written as DNA, the CDR3 is TGTGCCAGCAGCTTGGGTGTGGCCAACCAGCAGTTCTTC. The V call is TRBV5-6, the J call TRBJ2-1; unclear D gene. The CDR3 runs to 13 residues. CDR1 is SGHDT, CDR2 YYEEEE, per germline. V was shortened by 0 bases and J by 11 bases, with 12 bases between the two germline ends.

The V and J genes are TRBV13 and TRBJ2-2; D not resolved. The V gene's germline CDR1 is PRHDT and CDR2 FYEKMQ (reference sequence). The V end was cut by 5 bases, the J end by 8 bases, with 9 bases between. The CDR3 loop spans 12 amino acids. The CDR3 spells CASSTTGGELFF. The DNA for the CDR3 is TGTGCCAGCAGCACGACGGGTGGGGAGCTGTTTTTT. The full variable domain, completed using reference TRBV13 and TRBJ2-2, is AAGVIQSPRHLIKEKRETATLKCYPIPRHDTVYWYQQGPGQDPQFLISFYEKMQSDKGSIPDRFSAQQFSDYHSELNMSSLELGDSALYFCASSTTGGELFFGEGSRLTVL.

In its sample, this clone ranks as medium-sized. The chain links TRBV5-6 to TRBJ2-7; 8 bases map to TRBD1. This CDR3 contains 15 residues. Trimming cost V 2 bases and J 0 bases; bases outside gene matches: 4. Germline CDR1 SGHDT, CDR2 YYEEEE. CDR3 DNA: TGTGCCAGCAGCTTCCGGGACAGGAGCTCCTACGAGCAGTACTTC. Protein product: CASSFRDRSSYEQYF. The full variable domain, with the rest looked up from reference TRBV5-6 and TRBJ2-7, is DAGVTQSPTHLIKTRGQQVTLRCSPKSGHDTVSWYQQALGQGPQFIFQYYEEEERQRGNFPDRFSGHQFPNYSSELNVNALLLGDSALYLCASSFRDRSSYEQYFGPGTRLTVT.

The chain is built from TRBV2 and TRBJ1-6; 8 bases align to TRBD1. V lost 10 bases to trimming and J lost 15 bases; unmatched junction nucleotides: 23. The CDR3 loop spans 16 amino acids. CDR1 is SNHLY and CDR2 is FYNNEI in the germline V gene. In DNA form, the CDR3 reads TGTGCCACCCTGACCGGTCCCCCTAGACAGGGGCCAGGCCTCCACTTT. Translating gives CATLTGPPRQGPGLHF. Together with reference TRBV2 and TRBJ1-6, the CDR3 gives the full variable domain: EPEVTQTPSHQVTQMGQEVILRCVPISNHLYFYWYRQILGQKVEFLVSFYNNEISEKSEIFDDQFSVERPDGSNFTLKIRSTKLEDSAMYFCATLTGPPRQGPGLHFGNGTRLTVT.

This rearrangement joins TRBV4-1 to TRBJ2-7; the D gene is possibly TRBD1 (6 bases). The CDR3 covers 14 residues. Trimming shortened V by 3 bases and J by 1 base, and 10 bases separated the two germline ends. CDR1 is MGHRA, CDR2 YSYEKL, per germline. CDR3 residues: CASSHPDSSYEQYF. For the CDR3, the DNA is TGCGCCAGCAGCCACCCGGACAGTTCCTACGAGCAGTACTTC.

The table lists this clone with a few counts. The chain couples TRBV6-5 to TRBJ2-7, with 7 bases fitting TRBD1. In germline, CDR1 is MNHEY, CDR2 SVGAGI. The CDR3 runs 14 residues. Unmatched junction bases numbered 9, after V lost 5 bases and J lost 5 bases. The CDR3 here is CASSASTGFHEQYF. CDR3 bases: TGTGCCAGCAGTGCCTCGACAGGGTTCCACGAGCAGTACTTC.

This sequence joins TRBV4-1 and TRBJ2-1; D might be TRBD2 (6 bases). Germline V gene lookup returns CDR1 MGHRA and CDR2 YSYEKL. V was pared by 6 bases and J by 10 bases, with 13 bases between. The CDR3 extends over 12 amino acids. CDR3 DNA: TGCGCCAGCAGTCTGGACGGAGGGGAGCAGTTCTTC. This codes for CASSLDGGEQFF.

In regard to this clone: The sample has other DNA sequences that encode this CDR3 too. Here the CDR3 DNA reads TGTGCCAGCAGCTTGCGAACTTCCTACGAGCAGTACTTC. Translating it yields CASSLRTSYEQYF. The rearrangement uses TRBV5-4 and TRBJ2-7, with unresolved D. The ends were cut back, 1 base at V and 1 base at J, with 6 bases in the middle. Germline V gene lookup returns CDR1 SGHNT and CDR2 YYREEE (reference sequence). There are 13 residues in the CDR3.

CDR3 amino acids: CSARDNGYTF. Here the CDR3 DNA reads TGCAGTGCTAGAGATAATGGCTACACCTTC. The J gene is TRBJ1-2, the V gene TRBV20-1; D unresolved. CDR3 length: 10 amino acids. Germline values: CDR1 DFQATT, CDR2 SNEGSKA (reference sequence). V was pared by 0 bases and J by 6 bases, with 2 bases between.

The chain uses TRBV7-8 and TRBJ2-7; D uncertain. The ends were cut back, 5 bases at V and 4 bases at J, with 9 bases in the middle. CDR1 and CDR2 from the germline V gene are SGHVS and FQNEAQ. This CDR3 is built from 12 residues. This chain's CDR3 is CASSMDAYEQYF. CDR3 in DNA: TGTGCCAGCAGCATGGACGCTTACGAGCAGTACTTC.